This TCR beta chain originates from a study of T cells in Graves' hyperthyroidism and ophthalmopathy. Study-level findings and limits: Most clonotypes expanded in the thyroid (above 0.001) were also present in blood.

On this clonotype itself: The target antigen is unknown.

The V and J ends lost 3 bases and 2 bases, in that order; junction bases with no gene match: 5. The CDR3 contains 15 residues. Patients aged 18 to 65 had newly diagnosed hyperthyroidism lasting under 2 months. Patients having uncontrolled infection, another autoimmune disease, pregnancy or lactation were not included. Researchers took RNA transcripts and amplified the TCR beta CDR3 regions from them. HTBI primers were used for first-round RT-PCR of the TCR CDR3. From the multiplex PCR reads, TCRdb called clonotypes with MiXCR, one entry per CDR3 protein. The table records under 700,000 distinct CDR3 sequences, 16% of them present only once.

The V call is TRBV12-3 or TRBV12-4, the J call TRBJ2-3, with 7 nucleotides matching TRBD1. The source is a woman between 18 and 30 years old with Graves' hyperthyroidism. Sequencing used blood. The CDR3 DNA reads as TGTGCCAGCAGTTTTGGGACAGAGTTCACAGATACGCAGTATTTT. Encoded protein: CASSFGTEFTDTQYF.